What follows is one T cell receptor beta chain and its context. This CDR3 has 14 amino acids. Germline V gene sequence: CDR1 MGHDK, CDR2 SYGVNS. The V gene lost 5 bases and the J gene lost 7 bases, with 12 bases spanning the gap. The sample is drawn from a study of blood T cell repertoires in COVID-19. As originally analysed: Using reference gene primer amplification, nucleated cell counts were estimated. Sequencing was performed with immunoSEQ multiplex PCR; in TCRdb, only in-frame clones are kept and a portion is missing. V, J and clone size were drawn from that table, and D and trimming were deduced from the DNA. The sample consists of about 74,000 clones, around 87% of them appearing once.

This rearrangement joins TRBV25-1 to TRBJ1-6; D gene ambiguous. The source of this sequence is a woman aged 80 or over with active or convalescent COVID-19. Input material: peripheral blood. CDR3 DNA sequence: TGTGCCAGCAGTTTAAACGGACTCAATTCACCCCTCCACTTT. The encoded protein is CASSLNGLNSPLHF.